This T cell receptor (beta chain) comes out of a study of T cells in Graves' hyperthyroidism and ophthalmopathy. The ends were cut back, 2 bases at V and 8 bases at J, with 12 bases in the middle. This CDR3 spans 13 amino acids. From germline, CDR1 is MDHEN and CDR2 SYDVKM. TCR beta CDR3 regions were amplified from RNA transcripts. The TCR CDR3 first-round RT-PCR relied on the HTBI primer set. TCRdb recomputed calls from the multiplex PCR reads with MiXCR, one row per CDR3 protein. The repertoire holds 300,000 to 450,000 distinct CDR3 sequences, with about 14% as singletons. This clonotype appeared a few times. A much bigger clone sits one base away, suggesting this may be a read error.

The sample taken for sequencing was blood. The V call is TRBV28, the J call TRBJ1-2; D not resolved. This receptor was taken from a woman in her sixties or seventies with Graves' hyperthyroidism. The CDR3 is CASSLGLTDGYTF. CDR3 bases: TGTGCCAGCAGTTTAGGGCTGACTGACGGCTACACCTTC.